This T cell receptor beta chain was identified in a study of blood T cell repertoires in COVID-19. Produced via immunoSEQ multiplex PCR; TCRdb's table is partial and in-frame only. The sample lists 200,000 to 250,000 clones; over 75% were seen once. V shed 5 bases and J 10 bases; nucleotides not matched to a gene: 8. The CDR3 is made up of 13 amino acids. CDR1 is SGHTA, CDR2 FQGTGA, per germline. The gene calls are TRBV7-3 and TRBJ2-1, with 7 bases identical to TRBD2. This sequence originates from a woman between 18 and 30 years old in a cohort exposed to, infected with or recovered from COVID-19 (not recorded which). The sample was PBMCs or T cells enriched from blood (not recorded which). The CDR3 DNA reads as TGTGCCAGCAGCCCCCAGGCGGGAGAAGAGCAGTTCTTC. Translated: CASSPQAGEEQFF.